This TCR beta chain emerged from a study of monozygotic twins with inflammatory bowel disease. Total RNA amounting to about 3,800 ng went into each TCR library. TCRdb re-called the 5' RACE reads and shows each CDR3 protein once, DNA omitted. The sample data list fewer than 550,000 distinct CDR3 sequences. Without any T cell sorting, total RNA was isolated from whole blood. General study findings and limits: The co-twins with IBD showed lower TCRbeta diversity (inverse Simpson) than their healthy siblings. Relative to healthy twins, IBD patients had fewer clonotypes in common with others, a gap that was especially apparent with disease activity.

The V gene's germline CDR1 is LNHNV and CDR2 YYDKDF (reference sequence). This CDR3 comprises 16 residues. As for this clonotype: Its target is unknown.

This TCR was sampled from a human donor with ulcerative colitis or Crohn's disease, or a healthy co-twin of an affected twin (not recorded which). The specimen sequenced was blood. The rearrangement links TRBV15 to TRBJ2-5; the TCRdb call, TRBD2, lacks DNA for checking. CDR3 protein: CATSRQIAGGQETQYF.